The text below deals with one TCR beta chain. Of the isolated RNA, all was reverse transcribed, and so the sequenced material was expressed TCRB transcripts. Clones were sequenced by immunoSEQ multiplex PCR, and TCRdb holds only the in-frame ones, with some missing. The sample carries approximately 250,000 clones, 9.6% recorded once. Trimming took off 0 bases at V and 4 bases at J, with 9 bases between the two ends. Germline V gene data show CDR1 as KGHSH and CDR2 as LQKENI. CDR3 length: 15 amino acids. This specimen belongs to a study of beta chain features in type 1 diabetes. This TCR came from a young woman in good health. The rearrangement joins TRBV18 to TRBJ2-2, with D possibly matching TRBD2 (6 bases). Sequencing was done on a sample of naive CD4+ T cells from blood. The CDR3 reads CASSPPGLSTGELFF. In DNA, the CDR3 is TGTGCCAGCTCACCACCGGGACTGAGCACCGGGGAGCTGTTTTTT.